These T cell receptor beta chains were read from a single sample in a study of regulatory T cells in long-lasting Graves disease. TCRdb processed the multiplex PCR reads anew with MiXCR; each CDR3 protein has one entry. The table shows 500,000 or so distinct CDR3 sequences, with 12% to 15% occurring only once. The sample was also linked to a second study, of T cells in Graves' hyperthyroidism and ophthalmopathy.

The sequenced sample was peripheral blood mononuclear cells (PBMCs), obtained at new diagnosis, from a patient treated with antithyroid drugs. The receptor source for this set is a woman aged 45-59 years with Graves disease. Both conserved end residues are part of each CDR3. The order of the fields is V gene, clone size, D gene, J gene, CDR3 protein, CDR3 DNA. D genes are given only for firm matches. A clone size is listed for some rows: how often the clone was seen (once, few, many), or a class if it is expanded.

V: TRBV20-1
size: many
D: .
J: TRBJ2-7
CDR3: CSARDGDSYEQYF
DNA: TGCAGTGCTAGAGACGGGGACTCCTACGAGCAGTACTTC

V: TRBV20-1
size: many
D: .
J: TRBJ2-1
CDR3: CSARDQRKSSYNEQFF
DNA: TGCAGTGCTAGAGATCAACGGAAGAGCTCCTACAATGAGCAGTTCTTC

V: TRBV3-1
size: many
D: TRBD1
J: TRBJ2-1
CDR3: CASSRDRGDNEQFF
DNA: TGTGCCAGCAGCCGGGACAGAGGAGACAATGAGCAGTTCTTC

V: TRBV4-1
size: many
D: TRBD1
J: TRBJ2-1
CDR3: CASSPGQGANYNEQFF
DNA: TGCGCCAGCAGCCCAGGACAGGGGGCCAACTACAATGAGCAGTTCTTC

V: TRBV6-1
size: .
D: .
J: TRBJ1-2
CDR3: CASSEALGVGGYTF
DNA: TGTGCCAGCAGTGAAGCGCTCGGGGTTGGTGGCTACACCTTC

V: TRBV5-1
size: many
D: .
J: TRBJ2-3
CDR3: CASSLAGRHDF
DNA: TGCGCCAGCAGCTTGGCAGGACGGCACGATTTT

V: TRBV4-2
size: .
D: .
J: TRBJ2-1
CDR3: CASSQPRDPPGDNEQFF
DNA: TGTGCCAGCAGCCAACCCCGGGACCCCCCCGGGGACAATGAGCAGTTCTTC

V: TRBV28
size: many
D: TRBD1
J: TRBJ2-7
CDR3: CASRLDRMGPYEQYF
DNA: TGTGCCAGCAGGTTGGACAGGATGGGCCCCTACGAGCAGTACTTC

V: TRBV28
size: many
D: .
J: TRBJ2-7
CDR3: CASSLDSRYSYEQYF
DNA: TGTGCCAGCAGTTTGGACAGTCGCTACTCCTACGAGCAGTACTTC

V: TRBV5-5
size: few
D: .
J: TRBJ2-4
CDR3: CASSFGTFEVAKNIQYF
DNA: TGTGCCAGCAGCTTTGGGACCTTTGAAGTAGCCAAAAACATTCAGTACTTC

V: TRBV29-1
size: few
D: .
J: TRBJ2-2
CDR3: CSTILTGELFF
DNA: TGCAGCACTATATTAACCGGGGAGCTGTTTTTT

V: TRBV27
size: few
D: TRBD1
J: TRBJ1-5
CDR3: CASSDTGGGQPQHF
DNA: TGTGCCAGCAGTGACACAGGGGGCGGCCAGCCCCAGCATTTT

V: TRBV20-1
size: many
D: .
J: TRBJ2-3
CDR3: CSAPARTDTQYF
DNA: TGCAGTGCCCCCGCTCGCACAGATACGCAGTATTTT

V: TRBV7-2
size: many
D: .
J: TRBJ2-1
CDR3: CASSLGVGGRGQFF
DNA: TGTGCCAGCAGCTTAGGAGTCGGCGGCCGAGGGCAGTTCTTC

V: TRBV6-1
size: many
D: .
J: TRBJ2-7
CDR3: CASRRTANSYEQYF
DNA: TGTGCCAGCAGAAGGACAGCCAACTCCTACGAGCAGTACTTC

V: TRBV6-1
size: .
D: .
J: TRBJ1-2
CDR3: CASTPVGRNGYTF
DNA: TGTGCCAGCACCCCCGTGGGGAGAAATGGCTACACCTTC

V: TRBV18
size: many
D: .
J: TRBJ2-1
CDR3: CASSTGTTNTNEQFF
DNA: TGTGCCAGCTCAACCGGGACCACGAATACCAATGAGCAGTTCTTC

V: TRBV7-2
size: many
D: .
J: TRBJ2-7
CDR3: CASSLGAGDLSYEQYF
DNA: TGTGCCAGCAGCTTGGGGGCGGGAGATCTCTCCTACGAGCAGTACTTC

V: TRBV9
size: few
D: .
J: TRBJ2-5
CDR3: CASSRPQETQYF
DNA: TGTGCCAGCAGCAGACCGCAAGAGACCCAGTACTTC

V: TRBV29-1
size: many
D: .
J: TRBJ2-2
CDR3: CSVKDGNTGELFF
DNA: TGCAGCGTTAAAGACGGGAACACCGGGGAGCTGTTTTTT

V: TRBV29-1
size: many
D: .
J: TRBJ1-5
CDR3: CSVALGEGQPQHF
DNA: TGCAGCGTTGCTCTCGGGGAAGGTCAGCCCCAGCATTTT

V: TRBV28
size: few
D: TRBD2
J: TRBJ2-3
CDR3: CASRALAGGSDTQYF
DNA: TGTGCCAGCAGGGCACTAGCGGGAGGTTCAGATACGCAGTATTTT

V: TRBV20-1
size: .
D: .
J: TRBJ2-3
CDR3: CSARWGATDTQYF
DNA: TGCAGTGCAAGGTGGGGGGCCACAGATACGCAGTATTTT

V: TRBV12-3/TRBV12-4
size: few
D: .
J: TRBJ2-5
CDR3: CASSLGEHFSETQYF
DNA: TGTGCCAGCAGTTTGGGAGAACACTTTAGTGAGACCCAGTACTTC

V: TRBV10-3
size: .
D: .
J: TRBJ2-4
CDR3: CAISEPVAKNIQYF
DNA: TGTGCCATCAGTGAGCCTGTAGCCAAAAACATTCAGTACTTC

V: TRBV28
size: many
D: TRBD2
J: TRBJ2-1
CDR3: CASTPGLGLYNEQFF
DNA: TGTGCCAGCACCCCGGGACTAGGACTATACAATGAGCAGTTCTTC

V: TRBV29-1
size: .
D: .
J: TRBJ1-2
CDR3: CSDRDKTNYGYTF
DNA: TGCAGCGACCGGGACAAAACTAACTATGGCTACACCTTC

V: TRBV20-1
size: many
D: .
J: TRBJ1-5
CDR3: CSAEKGRTNQPQHF
DNA: TGCAGTGCTGAGAAGGGACGGACGAATCAGCCCCAGCATTTT

V: TRBV2
size: many
D: .
J: TRBJ1-5
CDR3: CASSLQGTSNQPQHF
DNA: TGTGCCAGCAGTCTTCAGGGAACTAGCAATCAGCCCCAGCATTTT

V: TRBV18
size: .
D: .
J: TRBJ1-5
CDR3: CASSRESSNQPQHF
DNA: TGTGCCAGCTCAAGAGAAAGTAGCAATCAGCCCCAGCATTTT